This TCR beta chain was captured by sequencing in a study of persistence of HIV-infected CD4 T cells. In the study overall: Donors had been on suppressive ART for a median of around 8 years. Notes on the study in general: TCRbeta richness was lower in CMV- and Gag-responding cells than in anti-CD3/anti-CD28-responding cells.

The libraries were made with immunoSEQ version 4 in survey mode. Sequencing was performed with immunoSEQ multiplex PCR; in TCRdb, only in-frame clones are kept and a portion is missing. The sample consists of tens of thousands of clones, around 80% of them appearing once. Points on this clone: Its specificity is not known.

Lysates of CMV-infected fibroblasts at 9 to 10 ug/mL stimulated these cells. CD40L/CD69 double-negative CD45RO-high memory CD4+ T cells were collected. For at least 4 years, plasma HIV-1 RNA was undetectable (<50 copies/mL). For approximately 17 hours, CD8-depleted PBMCs received anti-CD28/CD49d costimulation, a CD40-blocking antibody and enfuvirtide. CDR1 LNHDA and CDR2 SQIVND come from the germline V gene (reference sequence). J lost 0 bases, V lost 4 bases, and 3 bases had no gene match. This CDR3 has 15 residues. This chain joins TRBV19 and TRBJ2-3; 8 nucleotides match TRBD2. The origin of this receptor is an adult man with HIV who was CMV-seropositive. The sample was CD4+ T cells sorted from PBMCs after approximately 19-hour stimulation, taken from a patient who received antiretroviral therapy. The CDR3 is CASSTTSASTDTQYF. CDR3 coding DNA: TGTGCCAGTAGTACGACTAGCGCTAGCACAGATACGCAGTATTTT.